Below are 13 T cell receptor beta chains sequenced from a single sample in a study of T cell responses to AZD1222 COVID-19 vaccine. The repertoire was sequenced with immunoSEQ multiplex PCR; TCRdb's copy has only in-frame clones and lacks some. Of around 110,000 clones in the sample, around 92% are singletons; the top ten hold about 2.7%. The source material was peripheral blood, sampled on day 0 of AZD1222 vaccination. These receptors were collected from an adult in good health.

This chain connects TRBV6-4 to TRBJ1-1, with a weak D call TRBD1 (5 bases). The germline gives CDR1 MRHNA, CDR2 SNTAGT. Trimming removed 5 bases at V and 6 bases at J, with 13 bases between. CDR3 length: 13 amino acids. The CDR3 nucleotides are TGTGCCAGCAGTTTCAGAGGGGTACCTGAAGCTTTCTTT. It codes for CASSFRGVPEAFF.

The rearrangement uses TRBV7-8 and TRBJ2-1; D is uncertain. The CDR3 length is 13 residues. Per germline, CDR1 SGHVS and CDR2 FQNEAQ. The V end was cut by 3 bases, the J end by 4 bases, with 7 bases between. CDR3 loop: CASSFASYNEQFF. For the CDR3, the DNA is TGTGCCAGCAGCTTTGCCTCTTACAATGAGCAGTTCTTC.

This chain connects TRBV27 to TRBJ2-1; tentatively, D is TRBD2 (5 bases). Germline V gives CDR1 MNHEY, CDR2 SMNVEV (reference sequence). V lost 2 bases, J lost 5 bases, and 10 bases lay in between. The CDR3 contains 14 residues. For the CDR3, the DNA is TGTGCCAGCAGTTTAGGCCAGGAGGACAATGAGCAGTTCTTC. It is translated as CASSLGQEDNEQFF.

V is TRBV7-9 and J is TRBJ1-4; 7 bases match TRBD1. Germline CDR1 reads SEHNR; CDR2 reads FQNEAQ (reference sequence). J lost 5 bases, V lost 5 bases, and 11 bases had no gene match. The CDR3 covers 16 residues. CDR3 in amino acids: CASSPGTAIRNEKLFF. DNA for the CDR3: TGTGCCAGCAGCCCAGGGACAGCGATCAGGAATGAAAAACTGTTTTTT.

V gene TRBV6-4 combines with J gene TRBJ2-7; 9 positions match TRBD1. Germline assignment: CDR1 MRHNA and CDR2 SNTAGT. This CDR3 has 15 residues. V trimming: 4 bases; J trimming: 5 bases; junction bases outside the gene matches: 9. This CDR3 is CASSVSGTGTHEQYF. CDR3 DNA: TGTGCCAGCAGTGTCTCCGGGACAGGGACCCACGAGCAGTACTTC.

The rearrangement joins TRBV19 to TRBJ2-2; 7 bases fit TRBD2. CDR3 length: 16 residues. Per the germline V gene, CDR1 is LNHDA and CDR2 is SQIVND (reference sequence). The V and J ends lost 8 bases and 1 base, in that order; junction bases with no gene match: 10. The CDR3: CASAQTGTMNTGELFF. DNA of the CDR3: TGTGCCAGTGCCCAAACCGGGACTATGAACACCGGGGAGCTGTTTTTT.

This rearrangement joins TRBV24-1 to TRBJ2-6; tentative D call: TRBD2 (7 bases). Trimming stripped 9 bases from V and 4 bases from J, with 15 bases between. The CDR3 length is 15 residues. Germline V gives CDR1 KGHDR, CDR2 SFDVKD. The CDR3 DNA sequence: TGTGCCACCGAAGGGGGGGGCGGAGGGGCCAACGTCCTGACTTTC. Its translation: CATEGGGGGANVLTF.

The chain recombines TRBV30 with TRBJ1-6; D gene uncertain. CDR3 length: 14 amino acids. Per germline, CDR1 GTSNPN and CDR2 SVGIG (reference sequence). V lost 5 bases to trimming and J lost 0 bases, with 8 bases between them. The CDR3 bases are TGTGCCTGGTCATCGAACTCCTATAATTCACCCCTCCACTTT. This codes for CAWSSNSYNSPLHF.

This chain joins TRBV28 and TRBJ1-1; D possibly corresponds to TRBD1 (6 bases). The V and J ends lost 5 bases and 6 bases respectively, with 10 bases between them. Germline CDR1 and CDR2: MDHEN and SYDVKM. This CDR3 is 12 amino acids long. CDR3 sequence: CASSLAGAEAFF. CDR3 nucleotide sequence: TGTGCCAGCAGTCTTGCAGGGGCTGAAGCTTTCTTT.

The table lists this clone with a count of one. This sequence joins TRBV9 and TRBJ1-2; the D gene is possibly TRBD1 (6 bases). This CDR3 spans 12 amino acids. The V end lost 0 bases, the J end lost 9 bases, and 9 bases lay between the germline ends. Germline lookup yields CDR1 SGDLS and CDR2 YYNGEE. This chain's CDR3 is CASSVEGGRYTF. The DNA of the CDR3 is TGTGCCAGCAGCGTAGAGGGGGGGCGCTACACCTTC.

The rearrangement joins TRBV5-4 to TRBJ2-5, with D unclear. This CDR3 is built from 17 residues. Trimming removed 3 bases at V and 3 bases at J, with 21 bases between. Germline values: CDR1 SGHNT, CDR2 YYREEE (reference sequence). CDR3 protein: CASSSEPGNIEKETQYF. For the CDR3, the DNA is TGTGCCAGCAGCTCAGAACCTGGTAATATAGAGAAAGAGACCCAGTACTTC.

The V gene is TRBV11-2, the J gene TRBJ2-3; no definite D call. CDR3 length: 12 residues. CDR1 SGHAT and CDR2 FQNNGV come from the germline V gene. V lost 4 bases and J 2 bases, leaving 4 bases between the germline ends. This chain's CDR3 is CASSSYTDTQYF. CDR3 in DNA: TGTGCCAGCAGCTCCTACACAGATACGCAGTATTTT.

The chain employs TRBV19 and TRBJ2-3; TRBD2 matches at 11 bases. The ends lost 7 bases at V and 5 bases at J; junction bases unmatched: 11. The CDR3 extends over 16 amino acids. Germline V gene data show CDR1 as LNHDA and CDR2 as SQIVND (reference sequence). The DNA of the CDR3 is TGTGCCAGTAAGGGCGTAGCGGGAGGGCCAGGAGATACGCAGTATTTT. Amino acid sequence: CASKGVAGGPGDTQYF. Variable domain in full (rest from reference TRBV19 and TRBJ2-3): DGGITQSPKYLFRKEGQNVTLSCEQNLNHDAMYWYRQDPGQGLRLIYYSQIVNDFQKGDIAEGYSVSREKKESFPLTVTSAQKNPTAFYLCASKGVAGGPGDTQYFGPGTRLTVL.